This TCR beta chain was found in a study of tumor and adjacent non-tumor tissue in lung cancer (dated by TCRdb to the late 2010s). Background for the entire study: By cancer type, the cohort comprised approximately 12 adenocarcinoma patients, a couple of squamous cell carcinoma patients and 1 small cell lung cancer patient. The approximately 15 enrolled patients, of whom roughly 10 were men and 5 were women, were aged about 31 to 80 years and were diagnosed with TNM stage I to III disease. Sequencing produced fewer than 150,000,000 productive TCRbeta reads in total, an average of about 4 million reads per sample. The study compared bulk TCRbeta repertoires from lung tumor tissue and matched distant non-tumor lung tissue of some 14 lung cancer patients. For each patient, one tumor sample and one normal lung sample were taken, giving thirty paired specimens that underwent TCRbeta CDR3 sequencing. Study-wide findings and limitations: Peripheral blood was not sequenced, so blood TCRbeta repertoires were not examined in the lung cancer patients of the study. The cohort had only 15 or so patients, and the authors noted that larger samples and more detailed clinical data are needed. TCR diversity (inverse Simpson) was significantly higher in tumor than in normal lung tissue (around 450 vs 150, P = 0.0075, Mann-Whitney U test). Neither the sequencing platform nor unique molecular identifiers are mentioned in the methods. In normal lung, the top 100 clones accounted for a significantly larger cumulative share of the repertoire than in tumor tissue. Younger patients had significantly higher TCR diversity, and higher tumor TCR diversity was associated with shorter overall and disease-free survival.

This clonotype was observed a single time. This receptor's antigen is unknown. No base quality information exists; no much larger clone differs at one position. One read provides weak support. Receptors were amplified or captured by multiplex PCR. Sequencer: Illumina HiSeq 2500. TCRbeta libraries were constructed through three rounds of nested PCR with primers (Table S4) according to protocols modified from ARM-PCR. Before sequencing, PCR products of 200-500 bp were cut from the gel and purified using the QIAquick gel extraction kit. In the authors' own workflow: Reads were cleaned using Trimmomatic, were merged into complete CDR3 sequences using FLASH, and were assigned to V(D)J germline segments using MiTCR. Clonal diversity was computed as the inverse Simpson's index with VDJtools. Productive reads were defined as in-frame sequences without a premature stop codon. Clones were called with MiXCR by TCRdb after fastp trimmed the public reads at Q25, and only in-frame beta chains were retained. Rows are unified per CDR3 protein, each entry keeping the most common DNA and genes. The V and J calls come from TCRdb's annotation, not from the publication. In all, the sample holds some 47,000 distinct CDR3 sequences, and around 62% of those were seen once. Of the sample, around 17% falls within the top ten clones.

RNA was isolated from bulk, unsorted tissue, and RNA quality was assessed with a NanoDrop ND-1000 and an Agilent 2100. The normal lung samples consisted of distant non-tumor tissue collected more than 3 cm from the tumor edge. The donors were newly diagnosed lung cancer patients admitted for thoracic surgery in China from August to November 2014 who had not received prior chemotherapy. Patients who had received previous radiotherapy or chemotherapy, or who had another concurrent cancer, were excluded from the study. Pieces of surgical tissue measuring about 1-2.2 cm3 were kept in RNAlater solution and stored at -80 degrees C until use. Inclusive of the bounding cysteine and phenylalanine, the CDR3 is 13 residues long. Only the CDR3 region is kept as DNA, spanning 39 bases read in frame from base 1. The germline ends are 22 bases apart after V is trimmed by 8 bases and J by 14 bases. CDR1 and CDR2, looked up from the germline V gene (reference sequence), are GTSNPN and SVGIG.

The sequenced sample consisted of distant non-tumor lung tissue. The receptor's source is a woman aged 40 to 50 with non-small cell lung cancer. The chain links TRBV30 with TRBJ1-6; the D gene is perhaps TRBD1, on 5 matching bases. The CDR3 here reads CAGGDRHGRTLHF. The nucleotide sequence reads TGTGCCGGAGGCGACAGACACGGGAGGACCCTCCACTTT.